The present TCR beta chain was sequenced within a study of cytomegalovirus exposure and HLA in healthy donors. V lost 3 bases and J 5 bases, leaving 13 bases between the germline ends. The germline CDR1 and CDR2 sequences are LNHDA and SQIVND (reference sequence). The CDR3 length is 14 residues. PCR primers comprised 60 Vbeta and 13 Jbeta primers. TCRdb's copy holds only in-frame clones and misses some; the assay was immunoSEQ multiplex PCR. The data hold over 150,000 clones, with 65% to 85% observed a single time. Points from the study as a whole: Later analysis found that TCR beta chains associated with HLA were more clonally expanded than other, equally common chains. Several V segments, TRBV6-2 and TRBV6-3 among them, could not be told apart and were dropped.

This clone was counted only a few times. Its antigen is unidentified. This receptor was identified in a man aged 60 to 75 in good health and CMV-seronegative. The rearrangement uses TRBV19 and TRBJ1-1; tentative D call: TRBD1 (5 bases). The source material was PBMCs. The chain's CDR3 is CASSIDSLGTEAFF. CDR3 DNA: TGTGCCAGTAGTATTGACAGTCTGGGGACTGAAGCTTTCTTT.